The T cell receptor (beta chain) under discussion was sequenced for a study of T cell repertoires in aging, cancer and after chemotherapy. TRB rearrangements spanning V, D and J were amplified using mixed TRB-A/B primers. MiXCR, applied by TCRdb to the multiplex PCR reads, yields one record per CDR3 protein. The top ten hold 3.2% of the sample, which has 8,500 to 13,000 distinct CDR3 sequences, around 32% seen once. The CDR3 spans 17 residues. Germline lookup yields CDR1 SGHTA and CDR2 FQGNSA. Trimming stripped 1 base from V and 2 bases from J, with 18 bases between. Peripheral blood genomic DNA, not sorted cells or RNA, was the template.

The sample consisted of blood. The V call is TRBV7-2, the J call TRBJ2-7; the D gene is possibly TRBD2 (6 bases). The clonotype was recovered from a human donor in good health. The CDR3 bases are TGTGCCAGCAGCTTAGACCCCGTCTGGCGGGGTACCTACGAGCAGTACTTC. Its protein product is CASSLDPVWRGTYEQYF.